These 7 T cell receptor beta chains were sequenced from one sample in a study of cytomegalovirus exposure and HLA in healthy donors. The PCR was carried out with 60 Vbeta primers and 13 Jbeta primers. Sequencing was performed with immunoSEQ multiplex PCR; in TCRdb, only in-frame clones are kept and a portion is missing. The sample shows about 130,000 clones, roughly 70% of them seen only once. The material sequenced was PBMCs. Source of these receptors: a young man in good health and CMV-seronegative.

V usage is TRBV5-3 and J usage is TRBJ2-5, with 8 bases fitting TRBD2. TRBV5-3 has ORF status, its function being uncertain. This CDR3 spans 14 amino acids. The J segment lost 5 bases and the V segment lost 3 bases, leaving 6 bases of the junction unmatched. This CDR3 reads CARSYSGSGETQYF. The CDR3 DNA reads TGTGCCAGAAGCTACAGCGGGAGCGGTGAGACCCAGTACTTC.

V and J are TRBV7-9 and TRBJ1-1; 10 nucleotides match TRBD1. From germline, CDR1 is SEHNR and CDR2 FQNEAQ (reference sequence). Unmatched junction bases numbered 2, after V lost 3 bases and J lost 1 base. The CDR3 is 15 amino acids. CDR3 bases: TGTGCCAGCAGCTTCCGGGACAGGGGGAACACTGAAGCTTTCTTT. Its protein is CASSFRDRGNTEAFF.

The chain couples TRBV2 to TRBJ1-2; D is unclear. Germline CDR1 and CDR2: SNHLY and FYNNEI. V lost 0 bases, J lost 2 bases, and 13 bases lay in between. The CDR3 is 16 amino acids. DNA of the CDR3: TGTGCCAGCAGTGAAGCCGGTTACACAGAAAACTATGGCTACACCTTC. It is translated as CASSEAGYTENYGYTF.

The rearrangement uses TRBV7-9 and TRBJ2-5; 11 nucleotides match TRBD1. V lost 4 bases, J lost 5 bases, and 9 bases stayed unmatched. In germline, CDR1 is SEHNR, CDR2 FQNEAQ (reference sequence). The CDR3 is 16 residues long. For the CDR3, the DNA is TGTGCCAGCAGCTCCCGCCGGACAGGGGGCGTTGAGACCCAGTACTTC. This sequence encodes CASSSRRTGGVETQYF.

This clone was detected a few times. The rearrangement links TRBV19 to TRBJ1-5; 9 bases agree with TRBD1. Trimming at V came to 0 bases and at J to 8 bases, leaving 5 bases not matched to a gene. This CDR3 is 15 amino acids long. In germline, CDR1 is LNHDA, CDR2 SQIVND (reference sequence). The CDR3 protein is CASSIDRTGVKPQHF. Written as DNA, the CDR3 is TGTGCCAGTAGTATAGATAGGACAGGGGTTAAGCCCCAGCATTTT. Based on the CDR3 plus reference TRBV19 and TRBJ1-5, the full variable domain is DGGITQSPKYLFRKEGQNVTLSCEQNLNHDAMYWYRQDPGQGLRLIYYSQIVNDFQKGDIAEGYSVSREKKESFPLTVTSAQKNPTAFYLCASSIDRTGVKPQHFGDGTRLSIL.

This clone showed up just once. The chain joins TRBV5-6 to TRBJ2-1, with 7 bases identical to TRBD2. This CDR3 spans 18 amino acids. V lost 1 base, J lost 0 bases, and 10 bases stayed unmatched. Germline V gene data show CDR1 as SGHDT and CDR2 as YYEEEE. CDR3: CASSLSSGNPRSYNEQFF. CDR3 in DNA: TGTGCCAGCAGCTTGTCCAGCGGGAACCCCCGCTCCTACAATGAGCAGTTCTTC.

About this clone: At one end the junction does not follow the germline gene, possibly because of a read error. This chain connects TRBV30 to TRBJ1-2; D gene ambiguous. The CDR3 length is 11 residues. CDR1 and CDR2 (germline): GTSNPN, SVGIG (reference sequence). For the CDR3, the DNA is TGTGCCTGGGGTGTCAGGTATGGCTACACCTTC. Translating it yields CAWGVRYGYTF.